The rows below give T cell receptor beta chains drawn from one sample of a study of blood T cell repertoires in COVID-19. Using immunoSEQ multiplex PCR, the repertoire was profiled, and TCRdb retains in-frame clones only, with some absent. The table shows roughly 350,000 clones, with 85% to 90% occurring only once. Source material: peripheral blood. Receptor source: a woman in her 70s with COVID-19, enrolled during active disease. CDR3s include the opening cysteine and the closing phenylalanine or tryptophan. D genes are given only for firm matches. Expanded clones are given a class, and other clones once, few, many or no size at all.

d_call | j_call | clone_size | v_call | cdr3_nt | cdr3_aa
TRBD1 | TRBJ2-5 | NA | TRBV5-1 | TGCGCCAGCAGCGAGGGACAGGGGGCTTGGGAGACCCAGTACTTC | CASSEGQGAWETQYF
NA | TRBJ1-3 | few | TRBV7-9 | TGTGCCAGCAGCCCCCCAGGGGCTAGCGGAAACACCATATATTTT | CASSPPGASGNTIYF
NA | TRBJ1-5 | NA | TRBV27 | TGTGCCAGCAGTTTATATGCCAGCTCAGGTGGGCGCAATCAGCCCCAGCATTTT | CASSLYASSGGRNQPQHF
NA | TRBJ2-7 | NA | TRBV18 | TGTGCCAGCTCACCACTCATCACTGGGCGATACGAGCAGTACTTC | CASSPLITGRYEQYF
TRBD2 | TRBJ2-7 | NA | TRBV20-1 | TGCAGTGCTAGTGGTCTAGCGGGGCCCTACGAGCAGTACTTC | CSASGLAGPYEQYF
TRBD1 | TRBJ1-1 | NA | TRBV19 | TGTGCCAGTAGAAGGAAGACAGGGGCTCTGAACACTGAAGCTTTCTTT | CASRRKTGALNTEAFF
NA | TRBJ1-1 | NA | TRBV20-1 | TGCAGTGCTCAGAACACTGAAGCTTTCTTT | CSAQNTEAFF
NA | TRBJ1-4 | NA | TRBV6-5 | TGTGCCACTTCATTATTAGCAACTAATGAAAAACTGTTTTTT | CATSLLATNEKLFF
NA | TRBJ2-5 | NA | TRBV7-7 | TGTGCCAGCAGCTTAGCCCCCAGTCCGAAAGAGACCCAGTACTTC | CASSLAPSPKETQYF
NA | TRBJ1-2 | NA | TRBV2 | TGTGCCACCGAAGGCAGGGATTATGGCTACACCTTC | CATEGRDYGYTF
TRBD2 | TRBJ2-3 | NA | TRBV3-1/TRBV3-2 | TGTGCCAGCAGTCGGGGGGCAGATACGCAGTATTTT | CASSRGADTQYF
TRBD1 | TRBJ1-1 | once | TRBV4-3 | TGCGCCAGCAGCCCGGGGACAGGACCCTACACTGAAGCTTTCTTT | CASSPGTGPYTEAFF
NA | TRBJ1-1 | NA | TRBV5-1 | TGCGCCAGCTCGGTTAGCTTCGGGGGCACTGAAGCTTTCTTT | CASSVSFGGTEAFF
NA | TRBJ1-4 | NA | TRBV7-8 | TGTGCCAGCAGCTTACGGCCCTCAGGGGCAGGAACTAATGAAAAACTGTTTTTT | CASSLRPSGAGTNEKLFF
NA | TRBJ1-5 | NA | TRBV30 | TGTGCCTGGAGGGTAGGGGCATCGGGGGAGCCCCAGCATTTT | CAWRVGASGEPQHF
TRBD1 | TRBJ2-5 | NA | TRBV5-1 | TGCGCCAGCAGCAACACAGGGGGCAAAGAGACCCAGTACTTC | CASSNTGGKETQYF